The TCR beta chain described here comes from a study of cytomegalovirus exposure and HLA in healthy donors. Study outcomes and limitations: Overall, approximately 150 TCR beta chains were annotated as cytomegalovirus-associated. Specific recognition of CMV antigens was confirmed in vitro for three chains (all CMV-associated).

The CDR3 consists of 11 residues. Trimming removed 5 bases from V and 12 bases from J, with 14 bases in between. CDR1 is SGHAT, CDR2 FQNNGV, per germline. In the PCR, 60 Vbeta and 13 Jbeta primers were used. Per the study methods: Roughly 11 million shared chains were among the 80 million or so unique TCR beta chains that a later analysis counted. Sequenced by immunoSEQ multiplex PCR; TCRdb stores in-frame clones only, minus some. Clone size and V and J calls were adopted from that table, with D and trimming inferred from the DNA. The sample consists of 150,000 to 200,000 clones, 75% to 85% of them appearing once. Healthy donors of bone marrow made up the group. Details on this clone: Its antigen is not known.

The specimen sequenced was PBMCs. This chain joins TRBV11-2 and TRBJ2-7; TRBD1 is a possible D gene (6 bases). The clonotype was recovered from a middle-aged man in good health and CMV-seropositive. CDR3 nucleotides: TGTGCCAGCAGCCTTGGACAGAGTACGTACTTC. This gives the protein CASSLGQSTYF. Supplemented by reference TRBV11-2 and TRBJ2-7, the full variable domain reads EAGVAQSPRYKIIEKRQSVAFWCNPISGHATLYWYQQILGQGPKLLIQFQNNGVVDDSQLPKDRFSAERLKGVDSTLKIQPAKLEDSAVYLCASSLGQSTYFGPGTRLTVT.